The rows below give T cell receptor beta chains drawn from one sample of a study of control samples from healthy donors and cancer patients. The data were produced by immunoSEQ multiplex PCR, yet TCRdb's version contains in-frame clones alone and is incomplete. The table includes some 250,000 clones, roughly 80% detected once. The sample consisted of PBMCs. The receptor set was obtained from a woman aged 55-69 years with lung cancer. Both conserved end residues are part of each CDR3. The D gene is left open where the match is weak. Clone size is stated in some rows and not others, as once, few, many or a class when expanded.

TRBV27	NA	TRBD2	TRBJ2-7	TGTGCCAGCAGTCCGCTAGCGGGAGGGGACGAGCAGTACTTC	CASSPLAGGDEQYF
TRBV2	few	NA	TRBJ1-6	TGTGCCAGCACCCTGGACCAGGGGATTAATTCACCCCTCCACTTT	CASTLDQGINSPLHF
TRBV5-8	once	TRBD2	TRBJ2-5	TGTGCCAGCAGTTTTGGGACTAGCGGGAGCTCGGGAGAGACCCAGTACTTC	CASSFGTSGSSGETQYF
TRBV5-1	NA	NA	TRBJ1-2	TGCGCCAGCAGCTTGGGGACACAACCTTATGGCTACACCTTC	CASSLGTQPYGYTF
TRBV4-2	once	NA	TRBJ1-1	TGTGCCAGCAGCCAAGGCTCGTCGACAGGCCACACTGAAGCTTTCTTT	CASSQGSSTGHTEAFF
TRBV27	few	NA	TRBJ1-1	TGTGCCAGCAGTTTATGGGCCGGACGAAACACTGAAGCTTTCTTT	CASSLWAGRNTEAFF
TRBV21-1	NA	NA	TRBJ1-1	TGTGCCAGCAGCAAAGAACGGTACAGGGAGCCTGAAGCTTTCTTT	CASSKERYREPEAFF
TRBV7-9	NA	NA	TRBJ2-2	TGTGCCAGCAGCTTAGCGATCAGTACCGGGGAGCTGTTTTTT	CASSLAISTGELFF
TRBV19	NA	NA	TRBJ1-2	TGTGCCAGTAGTCAGGGTGAAGCAGGGAGGAGCGGCTACACCTTC	CASSQGEAGRSGYTF
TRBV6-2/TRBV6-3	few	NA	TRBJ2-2	TGTGCCAGCAGGTACGGACAGTACGCGAACACCGGGGAGCTGTTTTTT	CASRYGQYANTGELFF
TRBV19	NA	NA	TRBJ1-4	TGTGCCAGTAGTACCTCTCGGGGGGAAAAACTGTTTTTT	CASSTSRGEKLFF
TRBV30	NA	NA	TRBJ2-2	TGTGCCTGGGAGACTAGAGCGGCCGGGGAGCTGTTTTTT	CAWETRAAGELFF
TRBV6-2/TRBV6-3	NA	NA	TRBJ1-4	TGTGCCAGCAGTTACTTCCCGGACAGTTCCCTAATTGAAAAACTGTTTTTT	CASSYFPDSSLIEKLFF
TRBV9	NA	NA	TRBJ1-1	TGTGCCAGCAGCACGGGACCGGCGAACACTGAAGCTTTCTTT	CASSTGPANTEAFF
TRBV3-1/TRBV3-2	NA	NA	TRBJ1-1	TGTGCCAGCAGCCGACGGGACTACCGAGAAGCTTTCTTT	CASSRRDYREAFF
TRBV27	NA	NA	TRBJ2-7	TGTGCCAGCAGTCCGGGACAACGGAAAGCCTACGAGCAGTACTTC	CASSPGQRKAYEQYF
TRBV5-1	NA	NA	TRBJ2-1	TGCGCCAGCAGCTTGGGACCACGAGGTCGCTCCTACAATGAGCAGTTCTTC	CASSLGPRGRSYNEQFF
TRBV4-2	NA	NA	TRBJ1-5	TGTGCCAGCAGCCAGGTACTACAGGGGCCCCAGCATTTT	CASSQVLQGPQHF
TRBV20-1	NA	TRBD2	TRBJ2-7	TGCAGTGCTAGTCCTAGCGGGAGATTGGGTTACGAGCAGTACTTC	CSASPSGRLGYEQYF
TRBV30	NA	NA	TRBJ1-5	TGTGCCTGGAGAGGGGCCGGCAATCAGCCCCAGCATTTT	CAWRGAGNQPQHF
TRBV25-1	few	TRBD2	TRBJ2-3	TGTGCCAGCAGTGAGGGACTAGCGGGAGGCGGGGATACGCAGTATTTT	CASSEGLAGGGDTQYF
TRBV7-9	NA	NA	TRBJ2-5	TGTGCCAGCAGCTTTAGGGGGGGCCAAGAGACCCAGTACTTC	CASSFRGGQETQYF
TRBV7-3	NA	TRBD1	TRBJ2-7	TGTGCCAGCAGCTTGACAGGGGGGTCCTACGAGCAGTACTTC	CASSLTGGSYEQYF
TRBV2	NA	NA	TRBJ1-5	TGTGCCAGCAGTGAACAGGGGATCAAGCAGCCCCAGCATTTT	CASSEQGIKQPQHF
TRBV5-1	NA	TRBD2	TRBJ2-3	TGCGCCAGCATAGCGGGGAGGGGTAGCACAGATACGCAGTATTTT	CASIAGRGSTDTQYF
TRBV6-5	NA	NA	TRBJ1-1	TGTGCCAGCACCCAGACAGGGAACACTGAAGCTTTCTTT	CASTQTGNTEAFF
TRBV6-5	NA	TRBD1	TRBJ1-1	TGTGCCAGCACGGACGGACAGGTGAACACTGAAGCTTTCTTT	CASTDGQVNTEAFF
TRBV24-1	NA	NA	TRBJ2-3	TGTGCCACCAGTGCCGGAGATACGCAGTATTTT	CATSAGDTQYF
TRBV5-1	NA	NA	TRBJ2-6	TGCGCCAGCAGCCTAACAGGCTCTGGGGCCAACGTCCTGACTTTC	CASSLTGSGANVLTF
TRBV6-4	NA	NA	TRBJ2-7	TGTGCCAGCAGTAACCTATCCCAGTACTTC	CASSNLSQYF
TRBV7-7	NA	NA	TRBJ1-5	TGTGCCAGCAGCTTGTTTGGGGAATATAGCAATCAGCCCCAGCATTTT	CASSLFGEYSNQPQHF
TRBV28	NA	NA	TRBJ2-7	TGTGCCAGCAGTTTATCAAGCTTGGCGGGGCCTTACGAGCAGTACTTC	CASSLSSLAGPYEQYF
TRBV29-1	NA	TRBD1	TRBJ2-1	TGCAGCGTTTTCCAGGACAGGGGTTACCACAATGAGCAGTTCTTC	CSVFQDRGYHNEQFF